These T cell receptor beta chains were read from a single sample in a study of T cell repertoires in cytomegalovirus infection. These TCRs' antigens remain unknown. TCRdb recomputed calls from the reads with MiXCR, one row per CDR3 protein. The table includes about 480,000 distinct CDR3 sequences, roughly a third detected once. The sequencing used cultured PBMCs, collected from culture after CMV antigen stimulation. These receptors were obtained from a human donor in good health (CMV status not recorded). Some clones in this sample may be carry-over from other donors' samples. Both conserved end residues are part of each CDR3. The D gene is left open where the match is weak. Clone size is given for some rows only: seen once, a few or many times, or a class if the clone is expanded.

J,D,V,size,CDR3,DNA
TRBJ2-1,TRBD2,TRBV12-3/TRBV12-4,few,CASRRTSGSVPYNEQFF,TGTGCCAGCAGAAGGACTAGCGGGAGTGTCCCCTACAATGAGCAGTTCTTC
TRBJ2-3,TRBD2,TRBV11-3,NA,CASSLVRLGLAGGWLLTDTQYF,TGTGCCAGCAGCTTAGTCCGACTAGGACTAGCGGGAGGATGGCTTCTCACAGATACGCAGTATTTT
TRBJ2-1,NA,TRBV2,few,CASRIVRDEQFF,TGTGCCAGCAGGATCGTCCGGGATGAGCAGTTCTTC
TRBJ2-5,NA,TRBV10-1,medium-sized,CASSDYTGIETQYF,TGCGCCAGCAGCGATTATACAGGGATCGAGACCCAGTACTTC
TRBJ1-1,NA,TRBV12-3/TRBV12-4,once,CASSHTQGGTEAFF,TGTGCCAGCAGTCACACGCAGGGAGGCACTGAAGCTTTCTTT
TRBJ2-1,TRBD2,TRBV7-2,few,CASLAGVYNEQFF,TGTGCCAGCCTAGCGGGAGTCTACAATGAGCAGTTCTTC
TRBJ2-2,NA,TRBV20-1,NA,CSARSGVPNTGELFF,TGCAGTGCTAGATCGGGGGTCCCGAACACCGGGGAGCTGTTTTTT
TRBJ2-2,TRBD2,TRBV6-2/TRBV6-3,few,CASSYPPSGRNTGELFF,TGTGCCAGCAGTTACCCCCCCAGCGGGAGAAACACCGGGGAGCTGTTTTTT
TRBJ2-7,NA,TRBV6-8,NA,CASSYQGRQYF,TGTGCCAGCAGTTACCAGGGGCGGCAGTACTTC
TRBJ2-1,TRBD2,TRBV10-3,NA,CAIGLAGGNEQFF,TGTGCCATCGGACTAGCGGGGGGGAATGAGCAGTTCTTC
TRBJ1-4,NA,TRBV20-1,NA,CSASAGFTNEKLFF,TGCAGTGCTAGTGCGGGCTTCACTAATGAAAAACTGTTTTTT
TRBJ2-3,NA,TRBV29-1,NA,CSVAWLVTGDTQYF,TGCAGCGTTGCGTGGCTAGTGACGGGAGATACGCAGTATTTT
TRBJ2-1,NA,TRBV7-2,many,CASSLAQGGNEQFF,TGTGCCAGCAGCTTAGCGCAGGGCGGGAATGAGCAGTTCTTC
TRBJ2-1,NA,TRBV7-8,many,CASSSRTITHNYNEQFF,TGTGCCAGCAGCAGTAGGACTATCACCCATAATTACAATGAGCAGTTCTTC
TRBJ2-3,TRBD2,TRBV4-1,NA,CASSQSQAGEDTQYF,TGCGCCAGCAGCCAGAGTCAAGCGGGAGAAGATACGCAGTATTTT
TRBJ2-6,NA,TRBV20-1,NA,CSVPSKRRTKASGANVLTF,TGCAGTGTTCCCTCGAAAAGGCGGACAAAAGCCTCTGGGGCCAACGTCCTGACTTTC
TRBJ1-2,TRBD1,TRBV20-1,NA,CSAPGQGAGYTF,TGCAGTGCTCCCGGACAGGGGGCAGGCTACACCTTC
TRBJ1-6,NA,TRBV7-2,few,CASSLGQGWNPPLHF,TGTGCCAGCAGCTTGGGGCAGGGTTGGAATCCACCCCTCCACTTT
TRBJ2-7,TRBD1,TRBV7-2,few,CASSLGDRGGNEQYF,TGTGCCAGCAGCTTAGGGGACAGGGGGGGTAACGAGCAGTACTTC
TRBJ1-1,NA,TRBV20-1,NA,CSARQGITEAFF,TGCAGTGCTAGACAGGGGATCACTGAAGCTTTCTTT
TRBJ1-1,NA,TRBV5-4,NA,CASSLAQRANTEAFF,TGTGCCAGCAGCTTGGCCCAACGGGCGAACACTGAAGCTTTCTTT
TRBJ1-5,NA,TRBV19,NA,CASSSAPGFNQPQHF,TGTGCCAGTAGTTCAGCCCCGGGGTTCAATCAGCCCCAGCATTTT
TRBJ2-3,NA,TRBV12-3/TRBV12-4,few,CASIPGLRTDTQYF,TGTGCCAGCATCCCGGGACTCCGCACAGATACGCAGTATTTT
TRBJ2-1,TRBD2,TRBV11-2,NA,CASSLETSGTYNEQFF,TGTGCCAGCAGCTTAGAGACTAGCGGGACCTACAATGAGCAGTTCTTC
TRBJ2-3,TRBD1,TRBV19,few,CASGQGVHTQYF,TGTGCCAGCGGACAGGGGGTGCATACGCAGTATTTT
TRBJ2-2,NA,TRBV6-1,few,CASRGPTGELFF,TGTGCCAGCAGGGGACCCACCGGGGAGCTGTTTTTT
TRBJ2-3,TRBD2,TRBV27,NA,CASSLYGLAGGDTQYF,TGTGCCAGCAGTTTATACGGACTAGCGGGAGGGGATACGCAGTATTTT
TRBJ2-2,NA,TRBV7-6,NA,CASSLRSRGSDSPGELFF,TGTGCCAGCAGCTTAAGAAGTAGAGGGAGTGATTCGCCCGGGGAGCTGTTTTTT
TRBJ2-7,TRBD2,TRBV30,NA,CAWSVDSWVSGTNTPYEQYF,TGTGCCTGGAGTGTTGATAGTTGGGTTAGCGGGACGAACACACCCTACGAGCAGTACTTC
TRBJ2-2,TRBD2,TRBV7-9,many,CASSQGLAGGPDTGELFF,TGTGCCAGCAGCCAGGGACTAGCGGGAGGTCCGGACACCGGGGAGCTGTTTTTT
TRBJ1-1,NA,TRBV12-3/TRBV12-4,NA,CASSLGPVNTEAFF,TGTGCCAGCAGTTTGGGCCCTGTGAACACTGAAGCTTTCTTT
TRBJ1-6,TRBD1,TRBV7-9,many,CASSPGGWNSPLHF,TGTGCCAGCAGCCCAGGGGGATGGAATTCACCCCTCCACTTT
TRBJ2-2,NA,TRBV10-3,NA,CAITPVGGRRPNTGELFF,TGTGCCATCACCCCCGTCGGGGGACGGAGGCCGAACACCGGGGAGCTGTTTTTT
TRBJ1-6,NA,TRBV19,few,CASAGTNNSPLHF,TGTGCCAGTGCCGGGACTAACAATTCACCCCTCCACTTT
TRBJ1-5,TRBD1,TRBV5-4,NA,CASSKDRAQPQHF,TGTGCCAGCAGCAAGGACAGGGCCCAGCCCCAGCATTTT
TRBJ1-5,NA,TRBV7-2,few,CASSLDYQPQHF,TGTGCCAGCAGCTTGGATTATCAGCCCCAGCATTTT
TRBJ2-5,TRBD1,TRBV20-1,NA,CSAGTGTDTQYF,TGCAGTGCTGGGACAGGGACCGATACCCAGTACTTC